The 29 T cell receptor beta chains reported below all come from one sample, sequenced in a study of blood T cell repertoires in COVID-19. The repertoire was sequenced with immunoSEQ multiplex PCR; TCRdb's copy has only in-frame clones and lacks some. The sample carries around 130,000 clones, 83% recorded once. Sequenced input: PBMCs or T cells enriched from blood (not recorded which). The receptors derive from a man younger than 40 who had recovered from COVID-19.

V usage is TRBV4-1 and J usage is TRBJ1-1, with D possibly matching TRBD1 (6 bases). V dropped 4 bases and J dropped 3 bases, with 18 bases sitting between them. This CDR3 is built from 16 residues. The germline CDR1 and CDR2 sequences are MGHRA and YSYEKL. The CDR3, as DNA: TGCGCCAGCAGCCTCATCCCACAGGGCGGCGACACTGAAGCTTTCTTT. As protein: CASSLIPQGGDTEAFF.

The chain has TRBV2 and TRBJ1-1, with 8 bases that match TRBD1. The length of the CDR3 is 13 residues. Germline CDR1 is SNHLY and CDR2 is FYNNEI. Trimming cost V 6 bases and J 5 bases; bases outside gene matches: 5. As DNA, the CDR3 is TGTGCCAGCAGCGCAACAGGGGGGACTGAAGCTTTCTTT. Translation: CASSATGGTEAFF.

This chain uses TRBV7-9 with TRBJ1-2; D is perhaps TRBD1 (5 bases). Trimming took 1 base from V and 7 from J, leaving 16 bases between them. Germline CDR1 reads SEHNR; CDR2 reads FQNEAQ (reference sequence). This CDR3 is 15 amino acids long. The CDR3 nucleotides read TGTGCCAGCAGCTTAGTAACCCCAGGGACTTCTGGCTACACCTTC. Its protein product is CASSLVTPGTSGYTF.

The V and J genes are TRBV25-1 and TRBJ1-2; 7 nucleotides match TRBD1. This CDR3 has 13 residues. From germline, CDR1 is MGHDK and CDR2 SYGVNS. V shed 5 bases, J shed 8 bases, and the junction held 8 bases outside the gene matches. The CDR3 loop is CASSSYTGAGYTF. The DNA for the CDR3 is TGTGCCAGCAGTTCGTATACAGGGGCGGGCTACACCTTC.

The V call is TRBV4-1, the J call TRBJ1-2; D is uncertain. The CDR3 spans 17 residues. CDR1 is MGHRA, CDR2 YSYEKL, per germline. Trimming removed 0 bases at V and 2 bases at J, with 16 bases between. Written as DNA, the CDR3 is TGCGCCAGCAGCCAAGACCGCCGGGATCACACAAACTATGGCTACACCTTC. Its translation is CASSQDRRDHTNYGYTF.

V and J are TRBV5-8 and TRBJ1-4; D is unresolved. This CDR3 spans 14 amino acids. V lost 3 bases, J lost 8 bases, and 14 bases lay in between. Germline CDR1 reads SGHTS; CDR2 reads YDEGEE. The CDR3 reads CASSSRRVWEKLFF. The CDR3 DNA is TGTGCCAGCAGCTCGAGGAGGGTTTGGGAAAAACTGTTTTTT.

The rearrangement joins TRBV5-1 to TRBJ2-2; TRBD2 matches 11 bases. Germline V CDR1 and CDR2: SGHRS, YFSETQ. The CDR3 spans 14 residues. Trimming took 5 bases from V and 7 from J; bases not matched to a gene: 4. The CDR3 nucleotides read TGCGCCAGCAGACTAGCGGGAGTGGACGGGGAGCTGTTTTTT. Translated, it gives CASRLAGVDGELFF.

This clone was recorded only once. V and J are TRBV5-1 and TRBJ2-3, with 8 bases lining up with TRBD2. Germline loops: CDR1 SGHRS, CDR2 YFSETQ. V gave up 1 base and J gave up 0 bases; unmatched junction bases: 4. The CDR3 loop spans 16 amino acids. The CDR3 bases are TGCGCCAGCAGCTTGCAGCCTAGCGGGAGCACAGATACGCAGTATTTT. Translation gives CASSLQPSGSTDTQYF.

V gene TRBV5-1 combines with J gene TRBJ1-1, with D maybe TRBD1 (5 bases). This CDR3 contains 11 residues. Trimming pared 5 bases from V and 6 bases from J, leaving 8 bases between. Per the germline V gene, CDR1 is SGHRS and CDR2 is YFSETQ. The CDR3 bases are TGCGCCAGCAGTAAGGGGCCTGAAGCTTTCTTT. Its translation: CASSKGPEAFF.

This clone was detected a few times. This chain links TRBV6-2 or TRBV6-3 with TRBJ2-2, with 9 bases matching TRBD1. Germline-derived CDR1 and CDR2 are MNHEY and SVGEGT. The CDR3 runs to 15 residues. Unmatched junction bases numbered 1, after V lost 2 bases and J lost 3 bases. The CDR3 DNA sequence: TGTGCCAGCAGTTACACAGGGGGCGACACCGGGGAGCTGTTTTTT. Translating it yields CASSYTGGDTGELFF.

The chain employs TRBV9 and TRBJ2-1, with a tentative D call TRBD2 (6 bases). The germline V and J ends were trimmed by 4 bases and 4 bases, with 15 bases remaining between them. This CDR3 region has 15 residues. CDR1 SGDLS and CDR2 YYNGEE come from the germline V gene. In DNA form, the CDR3 reads TGTGCCAGCAGCCCTCACCGGGAGTGGTACAATGAGCAGTTCTTC. Amino acids: CASSPHREWYNEQFF.

The chain has TRBV19 and TRBJ1-5; TRBD1 matches 9 bases. The junction had 7 bases not matched to a gene; V was cut back by 8 bases and J by 5 bases. CDR1 and CDR2 from the germline V gene are LNHDA and SQIVND (reference sequence). The CDR3 has 14 residues. The CDR3 protein is CASSVWTGDQPQHF. CDR3 nucleotide sequence: TGTGCCAGTTCTGTCTGGACAGGGGATCAGCCCCAGCATTTT.

This clone was observed a handful of times. The chain combines TRBV27 with TRBJ2-7; 16 nucleotides align to TRBD2. Germline CDR1 MNHEY, CDR2 SMNVEV (reference sequence). This CDR3 contains 17 residues. The V gene end was trimmed by 3 bases and the J gene end by 7 bases; junction bases not matched to a gene: 9. The CDR3 coding sequence is TGTGCCAGCAGTTTTATTGGGACTAGCGGGAGGGCCCCTGAGCAGTACTTC. It codes for CASSFIGTSGRAPEQYF.

V gene TRBV12-5 combines with J gene TRBJ1-2; 9 positions agree with TRBD1. The CDR3 has 14 amino acids. Per the germline V gene, CDR1 is LGHNT and CDR2 is FRNRAP. With 5 bases clipped from V and 5 bases from J, the junction kept 6 bases outside the gene matches. CDR3 bases: TGTGCTAGTGGTCAACAGGGGGCGGGGTATGGCTACACCTTC. This codes for CASGQQGAGYGYTF.

The chain joins TRBV7-9 to TRBJ2-3; 8 bases match TRBD2. Losses at the gene ends were 5 bases for V and 3 bases for J; bases not matched to a gene: 19. Germline V gene sequence: CDR1 SEHNR, CDR2 FQNEAQ (reference sequence). The CDR3 runs to 19 residues. CDR3 bases: TGTGCCAGCAGCCCTTTGTGGCGGTCCAGCGGGAGAAGGACAGATACGCAGTATTTT. Its protein is CASSPLWRSSGRRTDTQYF.

This clone was counted a few times. This rearrangement joins TRBV9 to TRBJ2-2, with 7 positions matching TRBD2. J gave up 5 bases and V 0 bases, and 4 bases lay outside the gene matches. CDR1 is SGDLS and CDR2 is YYNGEE in the germline V gene. The CDR3 length is 15 residues. The CDR3 DNA sequence: TGTGCCAGCAGCGTAGAAGCCGGGAGGACCGGGGAGCTGTTTTTT. Amino acid sequence: CASSVEAGRTGELFF.

The V and J genes are TRBV7-9 and TRBJ1-1; perhaps TRBD1 as D (5 bases). The V and J ends lost 2 bases and 3 bases respectively, with 13 bases between them. This CDR3 comprises 15 residues. Germline V gene data show CDR1 as SEHNR and CDR2 as FQNEAQ (reference sequence). CDR3 DNA sequence: TGTGCCAGCAGCTTAATGACAGTCGGTGACACTGAAGCTTTCTTT. The encoded protein is CASSLMTVGDTEAFF.

The chain recombines TRBV4-1 with TRBJ2-3; 9 bases line up with TRBD2. Trimming removed 2 bases from V and 2 bases from J; junction bases left unmatched: 11. The CDR3 totals 18 residues. From germline, CDR1 is MGHRA and CDR2 YSYEKL. The CDR3 region is CASSQLGSLAGITDTQYF. The CDR3 DNA reads as TGCGCCAGCAGCCAATTGGGCTCCCTAGCGGGGATCACAGATACGCAGTATTTT.

The genes are TRBV18 and TRBJ1-5; D is ambiguous. Germline assignment: CDR1 KGHSH and CDR2 LQKENI. The V gene lost 0 bases and the J gene lost 3 bases, with 6 bases spanning the gap. The CDR3 is 14 residues long. The CDR3 loop is CASSPPGANQPQHF. The CDR3 region has the DNA TGTGCCAGCTCACCACCGGGCGCCAATCAGCCCCAGCATTTT.

The chain couples TRBV11-2 to TRBJ2-2, with 10 bases that match TRBD2. Germline assignment: CDR1 SGHAT and CDR2 FQNNGV. This CDR3 region has 18 residues. The V and J ends lost 2 bases and 1 base, in that order; junction bases with no gene match: 7. The CDR3 DNA sequence: TGTGCCAGCAGCTTAAAACTAGCGGGATTACGGAACACCGGGGAGCTGTTTTTT. It specifies CASSLKLAGLRNTGELFF.

The chain is built from TRBV19 and TRBJ2-2, with TRBD2 matching 10 bases. This CDR3 spans 16 amino acids. From germline, CDR1 is LNHDA and CDR2 SQIVND (reference sequence). With V trimmed by 4 bases and J by 4 bases, 6 bases remained unmatched. The CDR3 loop is CASSTSAGGLTGELFF. DNA of the CDR3: TGTGCCAGTAGTACTTCAGCGGGGGGGCTCACCGGGGAGCTGTTTTTT.

This clone has only one observation. The J gene is TRBJ2-1, the V gene TRBV9; 8 bases are shared with TRBD2. Germline trimming cut 3 bases from V and 0 bases from J; bases unmatched to any gene: 5. The CDR3 runs 16 residues. Germline V gene data show CDR1 as SGDLS and CDR2 as YYNGEE. CDR3 DNA: TGTGCCAGCAGCGGTAGCGGGGCTAGCTCCTACAATGAGCAGTTCTTC. This codes for CASSGSGASSYNEQFF.

This rearrangement joins TRBV11-2 to TRBJ1-4; the match to TRBD1 covers 7 bases. Looked up from germline, CDR1 is SGHAT and CDR2 is FQNNGV. The CDR3 is 15 residues long. V lost 1 base and J lost 4; bases outside the gene matches: 3. The CDR3 nucleotides are TGTGCCAGCAGCTTAGGGGGACAGTATAATGAAAAACTGTTTTTT. As protein: CASSLGGQYNEKLFF.

V usage is TRBV7-3 and J usage is TRBJ2-7; TRBD2 is a possible D gene (5 bases). Germline-derived CDR1 and CDR2 are SGHTA and FQGTGA. The CDR3 is made up of 14 amino acids. With 8 bases removed from V and 4 bases from J, the gap between germline ends came to 18 bases. DNA of the CDR3: TGTGCCAGCGTCAGAAATCCCCGGGATTACGAGCAGTACGTC. Its translation: CASVRNPRDYEQYV.

The V call is TRBV9, the J call TRBJ1-1, with no clear D. V was clipped by 2 bases and J by 2 bases, with 13 bases between them. Per germline, CDR1 SGDLS and CDR2 YYNGEE. The CDR3 extends over 15 amino acids. This CDR3 reads CASSVTTDLNTEAFF. The CDR3 bases are TGTGCCAGCAGCGTTACTACCGACCTCAACACTGAAGCTTTCTTT. Full variable domain (remainder filled in from reference TRBV9 and TRBJ1-1): DSGVTQTPKHLITATGQRVTLRCSPRSGDLSVYWYQQSLDQGLQFLIQYYNGEERAKGNILERFSAQQFPDLHSELNLSSLELGDSALYFCASSVTTDLNTEAFFGQGTRLTVV.

This rearrangement joins TRBV7-9 to TRBJ1-2; D remains unclear. The CDR3 has 16 residues. The germline V gene has CDR1 SEHNR and CDR2 FQNEAQ (reference sequence). V was trimmed by 5 bases and J by 2 bases, leaving 18 bases between them. The CDR3 here is CASSPIPLLYNYGYTF. Here the CDR3 DNA reads TGTGCCAGCAGCCCTATCCCCCTCCTCTACAACTATGGCTACACCTTC.

This chain links TRBV4-1 with TRBJ1-5; TRBD1 agrees at 7 bases. Germline V gives CDR1 MGHRA, CDR2 YSYEKL. V lost 0 bases, J lost 4 bases, and 3 bases stayed unmatched. This CDR3 is 15 amino acids long. CDR3 coding DNA: TGCGCCAGCAGCCAAGAGGGACAGATGAATCAGCCCCAGCATTTT. This sequence encodes CASSQEGQMNQPQHF.

The rearrangement links TRBV4-1 to TRBJ2-1; no definite D call. Deletions cut 6 bases from V and 1 base from J, with 13 bases between. Germline V gene sequence: CDR1 MGHRA, CDR2 YSYEKL. The CDR3 contains 15 residues. The CDR3 DNA sequence: TGCGCCAGCAGACTAATAGCAGAGTCCTACAATGAGCAGTTCTTC. It codes for CASRLIAESYNEQFF.

This clone was recorded once. The V and J genes are TRBV5-5 and TRBJ1-1, with D perhaps matching TRBD1 (5 bases). CDR3 length equals 16 residues. Germline lookup yields CDR1 SGHKS and CDR2 YYEKEE (reference sequence). The V end was cut by 2 bases, the J end by 0 bases, with 14 bases between. The CDR3 nucleotides are TGTGCCAGCAGCTTAGGAACCCAGGGTTTGAACACTGAAGCTTTCTTT. This sequence encodes CASSLGTQGLNTEAFF. Variable domain in full (rest from reference TRBV5-5 and TRBJ1-1): DAGVTQSPTHLIKTRGQQVTLRCSPISGHKSVSWYQQVLGQGPQFIFQYYEKEERGRGNFPDRFSARQFPNYSSELNVNALLLGDSALYLCASSLGTQGLNTEAFFGQGTRLTVV.